This T cell receptor beta chain was documented in a study of cytomegalovirus exposure and HLA in healthy donors. Overall study findings and caveats: Testing in vitro showed three CMV-associated chains specific for CMV antigens.

The PCR had 60 Vbeta and 13 Jbeta primers. Source study methods: The count from a later analysis was 60 million to 85 million unique TCR beta chains, some 9.9 million of them shared. Sequencing used immunoSEQ multiplex PCR; TCRdb keeps in-frame clones, though not all of them. V and J calls and clone size are copied from that table; D and trimming were computed from the DNA. The sample includes roughly 160,000 clones, over 70% of them seen just once. Samples came from healthy bone marrow donors. Worth noting for this clone: Its antigen is undetermined.

V was clipped by 1 base and J by 6 bases; unmatched bases: 4. Per the germline V gene, CDR1 is SGHRS and CDR2 is YFSETQ. This CDR3 has 14 residues. The TCR sequence derives from a man younger than 30 in good health and CMV-seropositive. The material sequenced was PBMCs. This chain uses TRBV5-1 with TRBJ1-5, with 7 bases fitting TRBD1. CDR3 nucleotides: TGCGCCAGCAGCTTGCGGCAGGGGGGTCAGCCCCAGCATTTT. This sequence encodes CASSLRQGGQPQHF.